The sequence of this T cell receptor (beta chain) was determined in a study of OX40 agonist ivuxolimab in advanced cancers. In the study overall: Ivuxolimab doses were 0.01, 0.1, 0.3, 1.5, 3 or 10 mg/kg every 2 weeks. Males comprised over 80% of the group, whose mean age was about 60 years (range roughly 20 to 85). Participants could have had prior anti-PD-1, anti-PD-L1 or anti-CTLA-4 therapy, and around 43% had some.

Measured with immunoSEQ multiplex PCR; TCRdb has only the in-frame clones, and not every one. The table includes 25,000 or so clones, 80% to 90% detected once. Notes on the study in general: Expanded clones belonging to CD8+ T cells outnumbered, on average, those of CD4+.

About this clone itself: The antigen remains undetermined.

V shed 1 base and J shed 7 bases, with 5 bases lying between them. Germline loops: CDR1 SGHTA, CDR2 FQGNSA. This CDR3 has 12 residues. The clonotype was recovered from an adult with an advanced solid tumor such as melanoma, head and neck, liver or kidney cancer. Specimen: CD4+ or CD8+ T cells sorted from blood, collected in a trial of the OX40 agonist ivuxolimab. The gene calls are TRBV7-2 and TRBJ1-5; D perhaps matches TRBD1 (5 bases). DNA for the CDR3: TGTGCCAGCAGCTTAGGGGGGCAGCCCCAGCATTTT. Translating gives CASSLGGQPQHF.